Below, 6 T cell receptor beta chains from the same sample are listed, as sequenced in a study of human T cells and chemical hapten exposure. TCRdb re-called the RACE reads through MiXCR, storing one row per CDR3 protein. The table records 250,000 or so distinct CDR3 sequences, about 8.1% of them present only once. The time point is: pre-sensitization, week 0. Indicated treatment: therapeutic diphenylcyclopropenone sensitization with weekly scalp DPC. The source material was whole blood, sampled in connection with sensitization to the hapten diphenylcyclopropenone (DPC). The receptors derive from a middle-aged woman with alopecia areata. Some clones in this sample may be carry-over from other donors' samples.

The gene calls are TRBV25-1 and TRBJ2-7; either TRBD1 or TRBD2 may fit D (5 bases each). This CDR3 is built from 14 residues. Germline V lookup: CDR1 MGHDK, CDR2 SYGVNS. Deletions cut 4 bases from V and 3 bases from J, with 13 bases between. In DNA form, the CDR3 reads TGTGCCAGCAGTGCACTCCGGGACGGCTACGAGCAGTACTTC. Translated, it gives CASSALRDGYEQYF.

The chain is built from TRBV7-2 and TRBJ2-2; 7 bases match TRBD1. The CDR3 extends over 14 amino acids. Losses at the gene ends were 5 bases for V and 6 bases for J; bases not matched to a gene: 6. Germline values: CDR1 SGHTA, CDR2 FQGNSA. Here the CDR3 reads CASSIYQGAGELFF. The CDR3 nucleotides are TGTGCCAGCAGCATTTACCAGGGGGCCGGGGAGCTGTTTTTT.

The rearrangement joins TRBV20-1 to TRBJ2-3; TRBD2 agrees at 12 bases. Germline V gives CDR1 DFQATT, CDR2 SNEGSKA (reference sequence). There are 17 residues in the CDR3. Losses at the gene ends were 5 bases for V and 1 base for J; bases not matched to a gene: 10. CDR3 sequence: CSAFVGLAGRGTDTQYF. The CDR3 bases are TGCAGTGCTTTTGTTGGACTAGCGGGACGGGGCACAGATACGCAGTATTTT.

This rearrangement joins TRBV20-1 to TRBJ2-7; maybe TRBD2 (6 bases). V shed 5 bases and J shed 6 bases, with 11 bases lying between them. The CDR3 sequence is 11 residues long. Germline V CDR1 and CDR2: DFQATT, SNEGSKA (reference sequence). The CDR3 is CSAGGDREQYF. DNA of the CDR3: TGCAGTGCTGGCGGGGATCGCGAGCAGTACTTC.

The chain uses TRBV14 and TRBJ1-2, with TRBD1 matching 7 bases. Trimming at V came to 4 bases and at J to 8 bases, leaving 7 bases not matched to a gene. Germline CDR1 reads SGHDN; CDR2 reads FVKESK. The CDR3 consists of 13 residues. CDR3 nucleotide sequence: TGTGCCAGCAGCCGAGACAGGGCGGGGGGCTACACCTTC. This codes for CASSRDRAGGYTF.

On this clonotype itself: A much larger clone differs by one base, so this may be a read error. CDR3 DNA: TGCAGTACCTTCGTCGACAGGGCCTATGGCTACACCTTC. Translating gives CSTFVDRAYGYTF. The chain uses TRBV20-1 and TRBJ1-2; the match to TRBD1 covers 7 bases. This CDR3 region has 13 residues. The germline gives CDR1 DFQATT, CDR2 SNEGSKA (reference sequence). The V and J ends lost 8 bases and 4 bases, in that order; junction bases with no gene match: 10.